What follows are 22 T cell receptor beta chains derived from one specimen sequenced in a study of shared clonotypes between healthy human individuals. TCRdb's table, derived via immunoSEQ multiplex PCR, lists solely in-frame clones and lacks some. The sample lists some 1.4 million clones, more than 95% seen once, with about 1% in the top ten. Sequenced input: naive CD4+ T cells sorted from blood. Regarding subset: CD45RA+ positively selected. The receptors derive from a man younger than 40 in good health.

The V and J genes are TRBV4-1 and TRBJ1-1, with TRBD1 identical over 8 bases. Germline V gene sequence: CDR1 MGHRA, CDR2 YSYEKL. Trimming cost V 1 base and J 6 bases; bases outside gene matches: 7. The CDR3 runs to 15 residues. The CDR3 is CASSQVIRTGSEAFF. CDR3 nucleotides: TGCGCCAGCAGCCAAGTCATCCGGACAGGGTCTGAAGCTTTCTTT.

This clone was counted a single time. The CDR3 nucleotides read TGCGCCAGCAGTGACCCAGCGGAGAGTGTCAATGAGCAGTTCTTC. Encoded protein: CASSDPAESVNEQFF. This chain links TRBV10-1 with TRBJ2-1; tentatively, D is TRBD2 (5 bases). V was shortened by 3 bases and J by 6 bases, with 15 bases between the two germline ends. This CDR3 has 15 residues. CDR1 WNHNN and CDR2 SYGVQD come from the germline V gene (reference sequence).

The chain has TRBV5-1 and TRBJ1-2, with 8 bases lining up with TRBD1. The ends lost 4 bases at V and 3 bases at J; junction bases unmatched: 14. CDR1 is SGHRS, CDR2 YFSETQ, per germline. The CDR3 is 17 amino acids. Here the CDR3 DNA reads TGCGCCAGCAGCCCCTTGGGTCCAGGGGGCGCCCACTATGGCTACACCTTC. Translation: CASSPLGPGGAHYGYTF.

V is TRBV6-5 and J is TRBJ2-1, with no clear D. This CDR3 is 13 amino acids long. Germline CDR1 reads MNHEY; CDR2 reads SVGAGI. Trimming removed 7 bases from V and 0 bases from J, with 7 bases in between. The CDR3 sequence: CASKLGSYNEQFF. In nucleotides, the CDR3 is TGTGCCAGCAAGTTAGGCTCCTACAATGAGCAGTTCTTC.

This chain links TRBV15 with TRBJ2-7; TRBD1 matches at 7 bases. The CDR3 extends over 17 amino acids. Germline CDR1 and CDR2: LNHNV and YYDKDF (reference sequence). Trimming took 5 bases from V and 0 from J; bases not matched to a gene: 13. Here the CDR3 DNA reads TGTGCCACCAGCCGAGGATCCCTCAGGGGGAGCTCCTACGAGCAGTACTTC. It specifies CATSRGSLRGSSYEQYF.

The J gene is TRBJ2-5, the V gene TRBV7-2; no clear D gene. Germline V CDR1 and CDR2: SGHTA, FQGNSA. Trimming took 3 bases from V and 5 from J, leaving 16 bases between them. The CDR3 has 15 residues. CDR3 nucleotide sequence: TGTGCCAGCAGCTTTGACTTCGCCGGCCGGGAGACCCAGTACTTC. Translation gives CASSFDFAGRETQYF. Full variable domain (outside the CDR3, taken from reference TRBV7-2 and TRBJ2-5): GAGVSQSPSNKVTEKGKDVELRCDPISGHTALYWYRQSLGQGLEFLIYFQGNSAPDKSGLPSDRFSAERTGGSVSTLTIQRTQQEDSAVYLCASSFDFAGRETQYFGPGTRLLVL.

V is TRBV19 and J is TRBJ2-1; possibly TRBD2 for D (7 bases). The CDR3 has 17 residues. Deletions cut 3 bases from V and 9 bases from J, with 24 bases between. Germline CDR1 and CDR2: LNHDA and SQIVND (reference sequence). Here the CDR3 reads CASSIPSGGSYEGEQFF. CDR3 nucleotides: TGTGCCAGTAGTATTCCGTCGGGGGGCTCGTATGAGGGTGAGCAGTTCTTC.

Remarks on this clone: Other DNA sequences from this sample encode an identical CDR3 as well. The gene calls are TRBV7-9 and TRBJ2-1; TRBD2 agrees at 13 bases. This CDR3 has 19 residues. Germline lookup yields CDR1 SEHNR and CDR2 FQNEAQ (reference sequence). The junction had 14 bases not matched to a gene; V was cut back by 3 bases and J by 6 bases. The CDR3 region has the DNA TGTGCCAGCAGCTTCGGCACCTCACTAGCGGGAGGGCCTGTCAATGAGCAGTTCTTC. Protein: CASSFGTSLAGGPVNEQFF. The full variable domain, its missing parts supplied by reference TRBV7-9 and TRBJ2-1, is DTGVSQNPRHKITKRGQNVTFRCDPISEHNRLYWYRQTLGQGPEFLTYFQNEAQLEKSRLLSDRFSAERPKGSFSTLEIQRTEQGDSAMYLCASSFGTSLAGGPVNEQFFGPGTRLTVL.

Concerning this clone: This CDR3 is also generated by other DNA sequences in the sample. The chain joins TRBV5-1 to TRBJ2-7; D unclear. Germline assignment: CDR1 SGHRS and CDR2 YFSETQ. The CDR3 length is 12 residues. V was shortened by 4 bases and J by 4 bases, with 9 bases between the two germline ends. CDR3 loop: CASSLGQYEQYF. As DNA, the CDR3 is TGCGCCAGCAGCCTCGGGCAGTACGAGCAGTACTTC.

This chain uses TRBV27 with TRBJ2-7, with D possibly matching TRBD1 (6 bases). This CDR3 contains 20 residues. With 5 bases removed from V and 4 bases from J, the gap between germline ends came to 33 bases. Germline loops: CDR1 MNHEY, CDR2 SMNVEV (reference sequence). This chain's CDR3 is CASSPDRLSLRGYPSYEQYF. The CDR3 DNA reads as TGTGCCAGCAGTCCGGACCGATTGTCTCTCAGGGGCTATCCTTCTTACGAGCAGTACTTC.

The chain couples TRBV10-3 to TRBJ1-5, with 9 bases that match TRBD1. Germline lookup yields CDR1 ENHRY and CDR2 SYGVKD. The trim removed 5 bases at V and 7 bases at J, leaving 3 bases unmatched. CDR3 length: 13 residues. This chain's CDR3 is CAISRDREQPQHF. The DNA for the CDR3 is TGTGCCATCAGTCGGGACAGGGAACAGCCCCAGCATTTT.

The chain couples TRBV25-1 to TRBJ2-5, with TRBD1 matching over 8 bases. The CDR3 runs 17 residues. Germline V gene lookup returns CDR1 MGHDK and CDR2 SYGVNS. V shed 3 bases and J 5 bases; nucleotides not matched to a gene: 14. CDR3 sequence reads: CASSDIPQGASGETQYF. Here the CDR3 DNA reads TGTGCCAGCAGTGACATACCGCAGGGGGCATCTGGGGAGACCCAGTACTTC.

The gene calls are TRBV5-1 and TRBJ2-3; 9 positions match TRBD2. The germline CDR1 and CDR2 sequences are SGHRS and YFSETQ. After removal of 2 bases from V and 4 bases from J, the junction contained 5 bases not matched to a gene. This CDR3 is 15 amino acids long. The CDR3 nucleotides are TGCGCCAGCAGCTTTAGCGGGAGCTGGGCAGATACGCAGTATTTT. Translated: CASSFSGSWADTQYF. Full variable domain (remainder filled in from reference TRBV5-1 and TRBJ2-3): KAGVTQTPRYLIKTRGQQVTLSCSPISGHRSVSWYQQTPGQGLQFLFEYFSETQRNKGNFPGRFSGRQFSNSRSEMNVSTLELGDSALYLCASSFSGSWADTQYFGPGTRLTVL.

This clone was detected once. The CDR3 coding sequence is TGTGCCAGCAGTAAACTAGCGGGAGCTGCAGATACGCAGTATTTT. Its translation: CASSKLAGAADTQYF. V usage is TRBV27 and J usage is TRBJ2-3; 11 bases agree with TRBD2. This CDR3 comprises 15 residues. Germline CDR1 reads MNHEY; CDR2 reads SMNVEV (reference sequence). Losses at the gene ends were 5 bases for V and 4 bases for J; bases not matched to a gene: 5.

The chain has TRBV14 and TRBJ2-3, with 15 bases lining up with TRBD2. J gave up 4 bases and V 0 bases, and 5 bases lay outside the gene matches. The germline V gene encodes CDR1 SGHDN and CDR2 FVKESK. CDR3 length equals 18 residues. The CDR3 bases are TGTGCCAGCAGCCAAGATTTGGGGACTAGCGGGAGGCCAGATACGCAGTATTTT. It encodes CASSQDLGTSGRPDTQYF. Based on the CDR3 plus reference TRBV14 and TRBJ2-3, the full variable domain is EAGVTQFPSHSVIEKGQTVTLRCDPISGHDNLYWYRRVMGKEIKFLLHFVKESKQDESGMPNNRFLAERTGGTYSTLKVQPAELEDSGVYFCASSQDLGTSGRPDTQYFGPGTRLTVL.

The chain is built from TRBV20-1 and TRBJ1-1; D gene unclear. The CDR3 is made up of 9 amino acids. CDR1 and CDR2 from the germline V gene are DFQATT and SNEGSKA (reference sequence). V was cut by 2 bases and J by 10 bases, with 5 bases left in between. The CDR3 protein is CSARPGAFF. DNA for the CDR3: TGCAGTGCTAGACCGGGAGCTTTCTTT.

The chain links TRBV7-2 to TRBJ2-1, with 8 bases lining up with TRBD1. V was clipped by 5 bases and J by 3 bases; unmatched bases: 6. Germline CDR1 is SGHTA and CDR2 is FQGNSA. The CDR3 runs to 15 residues. CDR3 protein: CASSTRTGSYNEQFF. The CDR3 DNA sequence: TGTGCCAGCAGCACCCGGACAGGGAGCTACAATGAGCAGTTCTTC.

The rearrangement links TRBV6-5 to TRBJ1-1; the D is unclear. The CDR3 is made up of 14 amino acids. CDR1 is MNHEY, CDR2 SVGAGI, per germline. V lost 5 bases and J lost 4, with 14 bases in between. DNA of the CDR3: TGTGCCAGCAGTCTCCTCCGGGTGAGCACTGAAGCTTTCTTT. Encoded protein: CASSLLRVSTEAFF.

The chain combines TRBV28 with TRBJ1-5; 10 nucleotides align to TRBD1. This CDR3 comprises 15 residues. With 5 bases clipped from V and 6 bases from J, the junction kept 7 bases outside the gene matches. Germline CDR1 and CDR2: MDHEN and SYDVKM. The CDR3 protein is CASSARTGGFQPQHF. DNA for the CDR3: TGTGCCAGCAGTGCACGGACAGGGGGTTTTCAGCCCCAGCATTTT.

The genes are TRBV18 and TRBJ1-5; D might be TRBD1 (6 bases). From germline, CDR1 is KGHSH and CDR2 LQKENI. The CDR3 has 17 residues. V dropped 2 bases and J dropped 2 bases, with 16 bases sitting between them. The CDR3 DNA reads as TGTGCCAGCTCACCAGGGGGCTACGGGGGCGGCAATCAGCCCCAGCATTTT. This encodes CASSPGGYGGGNQPQHF.

V is TRBV14 and J is TRBJ1-1; D ambiguous. The CDR3 consists of 15 residues. Trimming removed 3 bases at V and 0 bases at J, with 11 bases between. Germline V gene sequence: CDR1 SGHDN, CDR2 FVKESK. The CDR3 DNA reads TGTGCCAGCAGCCACGGTCCGGGGTTGAACACTGAAGCTTTCTTT. Translating gives CASSHGPGLNTEAFF.

This clone appeared a single time. V gene TRBV29-1 combines with J gene TRBJ2-3, with 7 bases that match TRBD1. Per the germline V gene, CDR1 is SQVTM and CDR2 is ANQGSEA. Trimming removed 6 bases from V and 7 bases from J; junction bases left unmatched: 10. The CDR3 extends over 13 amino acids. The chain's CDR3 is CSVNTQGLNTQYF. DNA for the CDR3: TGCAGCGTCAACACACAGGGGTTAAATACGCAGTATTTT.